These T cell receptor beta chains were read from a single sample in a study of identical twins. TCRdb re-analysed the 5' RACE reads in MiXCR, keeping a single row per CDR3 protein. The table lists hundreds of thousands of distinct CDR3 sequences, approximately 6% of them singletons. Input material: naive T cells sorted from blood. The receptors come from a man aged 18 to 35 in good health. CDR3s include the opening cysteine and the closing phenylalanine or tryptophan. The order of the fields is D gene, clone size, V gene, J gene, CDR3 DNA, CDR3 protein. The D gene is left open where the match is weak. Clone size is given for some rows only: seen once, a few or many times, or a class if the clone is expanded.

D: TRBD2; size: -; V: TRBV20-1; J: TRBJ2-1; DNA: TGCAGCGGAACTAGCGGGAGTTCGGATGAGCAGTTCTTC; CDR3: CSGTSGSSDEQFF
D: TRBD1; size: many; V: TRBV29-1; J: TRBJ2-2; DNA: TGCAGCGTTTTCGACAGGGGGAACACCGGGGAGCTGTTTTTT; CDR3: CSVFDRGNTGELFF
D: -; size: many; V: TRBV6-2/TRBV6-3; J: TRBJ2-1; DNA: TGTGCCAGCAGTTACAGATACAATGAGCAGTTCTTC; CDR3: CASSYRYNEQFF
D: -; size: few; V: TRBV3-1; J: TRBJ2-1; DNA: TGTGCCAGCATCCAAAGTGGACTGTTCTACAATGAGCAGTTCTTC; CDR3: CASIQSGLFYNEQFF
D: -; size: many; V: TRBV20-1; J: TRBJ2-1; DNA: TGCAGTGGCGAACGAGGCAATGAGCAGTTCTTC; CDR3: CSGERGNEQFF
D: -; size: -; V: TRBV4-3; J: TRBJ1-1; DNA: TGCGCCAGCAGCCAAGATATCGACACCTACACTGAAGCTTTCTTT; CDR3: CASSQDIDTYTEAFF
D: -; size: many; V: TRBV20-1; J: TRBJ2-7; DNA: TGCAGTGCTAGAAACCGGGACGGAACCTACGAGCAGTACTTC; CDR3: CSARNRDGTYEQYF
D: TRBD1; size: -; V: TRBV3-1; J: TRBJ1-2; DNA: TGTGCCAGCAGCCAAGACCCGGGACAGTTTAACTATGGCTACACCTTC; CDR3: CASSQDPGQFNYGYTF
D: -; size: few; V: TRBV14; J: TRBJ1-1; DNA: TGTGCCAGCAGCCAAGTCCCAGGGCAGGAAGCTTTCTTT; CDR3: CASSQVPGQEAFF
D: TRBD2; size: many; V: TRBV3-1; J: TRBJ2-1; DNA: TGTGCCAGCAGGACTAGCGGGAGGAATGAGCAGTTCTTC; CDR3: CASRTSGRNEQFF
D: -; size: few; V: TRBV20-1; J: TRBJ2-5; DNA: TGCAGTGGGGGGCAACAAGAGACCCAGTACTTC; CDR3: CSGGQQETQYF
D: -; size: few; V: TRBV7-9; J: TRBJ2-3; DNA: TGTGCCAGCAGCCCCCCTCGGGGCTATCTCACAGATACGCAGTATTTT; CDR3: CASSPPRGYLTDTQYF
D: -; size: -; V: TRBV20-1; J: TRBJ2-1; DNA: TGCAGTGCTTGGAGGGGCAGGGACAATGAGCAGTTCTTC; CDR3: CSAWRGRDNEQFF
D: -; size: many; V: TRBV9; J: TRBJ2-7; DNA: TGTGCCAGCAGCGTATCGGGGCTCTTTTCCTACGAGCAGTACTTC; CDR3: CASSVSGLFSYEQYF
D: -; size: many; V: TRBV7-2; J: TRBJ1-1; DNA: TGTGCCACAGCGGGAGGGCTTAACACTGAAGCTTTCTTT; CDR3: CATAGGLNTEAFF
D: -; size: -; V: TRBV18; J: TRBJ2-5; DNA: TGTGCCAGCTCACCTCAGTTGATGGGGCTTAAAGGGGAGACCCAGTACTTC; CDR3: CASSPQLMGLKGETQYF
D: TRBD1; size: many; V: TRBV5-1; J: TRBJ2-7; DNA: TGCGCCAGCAGCTTGGCCTTTCGCGGGACAGGGGCACTCGAGCAGTACTTC; CDR3: CASSLAFRGTGALEQYF
D: -; size: many; V: TRBV6-5; J: TRBJ1-6; DNA: TGTGCCAGCAGTTACGGTAGTTCACCCCTCCACTTT; CDR3: CASSYGSSPLHF
D: -; size: few; V: TRBV18; J: TRBJ2-5; DNA: TGTGCCAGCTCACCACGGAAGGAGACCCAGTACTTC; CDR3: CASSPRKETQYF
D: -; size: many; V: TRBV29-1; J: TRBJ2-3; DNA: TGCAGCGTTGAAGTCGGGACAGATACGCAGTATTTT; CDR3: CSVEVGTDTQYF
D: TRBD2; size: many; V: TRBV7-2; J: TRBJ2-7; DNA: TGTGCCAGCAGCCCTAGTGCAATAGCGGGATTTGTAGGCGAGCAGTACTTC; CDR3: CASSPSAIAGFVGEQYF
D: -; size: many; V: TRBV12-3/TRBV12-4; J: TRBJ2-1; DNA: TGTGCCAGCACTTTTCCGTCTTCGGGACGATACAGCAATGAGCAGTTCTTC; CDR3: CASTFPSSGRYSNEQFF
D: TRBD2; size: few; V: TRBV15; J: TRBJ2-2; DNA: TGTGCCACCAGCAGTGTGACTAGCGGGAGGCCCACCACCGGGGAGCTGTTTTTT; CDR3: CATSSVTSGRPTTGELFF
D: -; size: -; V: TRBV6-4; J: TRBJ2-3; DNA: TGTGCCAGCAGTCACGACGGCACAGATACGCAGTATTTT; CDR3: CASSHDGTDTQYF
D: TRBD1; size: many; V: TRBV5-1; J: TRBJ2-3; DNA: TGCGCCAGCAGCCTACTAAACCGGGACAGGGGCACAGATACGCAGTATTTT; CDR3: CASSLLNRDRGTDTQYF
D: -; size: -; V: TRBV12-3/TRBV12-4; J: TRBJ2-1; DNA: TGTGCCAGCGGAGCCAATGAGCAGTTGTTC; CDR3: CASGANEQLF
D: -; size: few; V: TRBV20-1; J: TRBJ1-3; DNA: TGCAGTGCTAGAGATTATCGAAACTCTGGAAACACCATATATTTT; CDR3: CSARDYRNSGNTIYF
D: -; size: -; V: TRBV12-3/TRBV12-4; J: TRBJ2-3; DNA: TGTGCCAGCAGTCCTTTCCGCAATACGCAGTATTTT; CDR3: CASSPFRNTQYF
D: -; size: few; V: TRBV27; J: TRBJ1-6; DNA: TGTGCCAGCAGTTTATCCCGACTCTCACCCCTCCACTTT; CDR3: CASSLSRLSPLHF
D: TRBD2; size: few; V: TRBV7-9; J: TRBJ2-1; DNA: TGTGCCAGCAGCTTAAGGACCCTAGCGGAGGGCTACAATGAGCAGTTCTTC; CDR3: CASSLRTLAEGYNEQFF
D: -; size: many; V: TRBV20-1; J: TRBJ2-4; DNA: TGCAGTGCTAGAGTAGTGGGTGGTGGATACTTC; CDR3: CSARVVGGGYF
D: TRBD2; size: many; V: TRBV10-3; J: TRBJ2-1; DNA: TGTGCCATCAGATTAGCGGGAGAGAATACCAATGAGCAGTTCTTC; CDR3: CAIRLAGENTNEQFF